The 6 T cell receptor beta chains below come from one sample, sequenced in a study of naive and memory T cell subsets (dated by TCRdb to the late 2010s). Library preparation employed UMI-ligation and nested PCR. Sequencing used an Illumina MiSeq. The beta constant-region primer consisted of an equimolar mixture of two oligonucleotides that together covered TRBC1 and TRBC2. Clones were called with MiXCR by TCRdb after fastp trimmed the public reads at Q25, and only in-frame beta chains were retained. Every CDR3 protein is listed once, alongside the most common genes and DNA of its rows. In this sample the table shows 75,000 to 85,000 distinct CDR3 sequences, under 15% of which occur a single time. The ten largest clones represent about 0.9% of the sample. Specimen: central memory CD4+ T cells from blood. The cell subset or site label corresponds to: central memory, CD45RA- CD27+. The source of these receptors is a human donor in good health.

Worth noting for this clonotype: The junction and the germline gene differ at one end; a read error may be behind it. The CDR3 region has the DNA TGTGCCTGGAGTGTTAAAGGTGGGGCCTACAATGAGCAGTCCTTC. It encodes CAWSVKGGAYNEQSF. V and J are TRBV30 and TRBJ2-1; D possibly corresponds to TRBD1 (5 bases). Germline CDR1 GTSNPN, CDR2 SVGIG (reference sequence). The CDR3 runs 15 residues.

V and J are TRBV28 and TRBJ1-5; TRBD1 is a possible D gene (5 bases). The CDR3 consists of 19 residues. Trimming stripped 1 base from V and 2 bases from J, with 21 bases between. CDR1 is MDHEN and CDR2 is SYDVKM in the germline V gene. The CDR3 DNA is TGTGCCAGCAGTTTATTATGGGACGGGGAAGGGTTAGGCAATCAGCCCCAGCATTTT. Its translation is CASSLLWDGEGLGNQPQHF.

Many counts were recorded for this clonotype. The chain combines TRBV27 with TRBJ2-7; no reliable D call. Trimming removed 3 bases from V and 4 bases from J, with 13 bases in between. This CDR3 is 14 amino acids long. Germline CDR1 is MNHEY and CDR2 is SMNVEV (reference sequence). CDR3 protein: CASSFGQNTYEQYF. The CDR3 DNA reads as TGTGCCAGCAGTTTTGGTCAGAATACTTACGAGCAGTACTTC.

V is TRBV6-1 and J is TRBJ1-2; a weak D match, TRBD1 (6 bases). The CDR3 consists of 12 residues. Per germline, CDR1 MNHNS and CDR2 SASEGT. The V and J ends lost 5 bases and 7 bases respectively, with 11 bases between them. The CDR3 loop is CASSWGAAGYTF. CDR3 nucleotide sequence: TGTGCCAGCAGTTGGGGGGCTGCTGGCTACACCTTC.

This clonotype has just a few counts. CDR3 in DNA: TGTGCCAGCAGTCCCCGGGGAGGGGGAGGCACCGGGGAGCTGTTTTTT. This sequence encodes CASSPRGGGGTGELFF. V is TRBV27 and J is TRBJ2-2, with a possible D match to TRBD2 (7 bases). Trimming removed 5 bases at V and 4 bases at J, with 17 bases between. The CDR3 has 16 residues. Germline-derived CDR1 and CDR2 are MNHEY and SMNVEV (reference sequence).

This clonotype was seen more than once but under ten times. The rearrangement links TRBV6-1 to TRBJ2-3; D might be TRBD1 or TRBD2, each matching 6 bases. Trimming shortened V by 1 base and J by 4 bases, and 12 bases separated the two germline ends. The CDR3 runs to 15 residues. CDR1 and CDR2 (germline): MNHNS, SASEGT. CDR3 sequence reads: CASSEVRGAADTQYF. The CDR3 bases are TGTGCCAGCAGTGAAGTTAGGGGGGCTGCAGATACGCAGTATTTT.